The 13 T cell receptor beta chains below all came from one sample that was sequenced in a study of siplizumab effects on memory and regulatory T cells (dated by TCRdb to 2018 to 2020). Library creation used the immunoSEQ multiplex PCR assay. TCRdb carries this immuneACCESS record with in-frame sequences only. Its versions omit some clonotypes, under half of them owing to an unresolved V gene in the studies checked, with the rest unexplained. The sample has over 80,000 clones on record, about nine tenths of them singletons. The ten most abundant clones make up about 1.4% of the sample. What was sequenced was Tregs sorted from blood. These receptors were obtained from a human donor in good health.

V and J are TRBV5-1 and TRBJ1-2; D is undetermined. CDR1 SGHRS and CDR2 YFSETQ come from the germline V gene. The germline V and J ends were trimmed by 0 bases and 0 bases, with 0 bases remaining between them. There are 12 residues in the CDR3. The CDR3 region has the DNA TGCGCCAGCAGCTTGGCTAACTATGGCTACACCTTC. The encoded protein is CASSLANYGYTF.

The V and J genes are TRBV5-4 and TRBJ2-7; the match to TRBD2 covers 7 bases. This CDR3 has 15 amino acids. Looked up from germline, CDR1 is SGHNT and CDR2 is YYREEE (reference sequence). J lost 2 bases, V lost 2 bases, and 7 bases had no gene match. CDR3 DNA sequence: TGTGCCAGCAGCTTAGGCGGGGGACGTACCTACGAGCAGTACTTC. This codes for CASSLGGGRTYEQYF.

The gene calls are TRBV20-1 and TRBJ2-7, with D hard to call. The CDR3 is made up of 10 amino acids. Germline CDR1 is DFQATT and CDR2 is SNEGSKA (reference sequence). Trimming cost V 0 bases and J 4 bases, with 1 base left between them. For the CDR3, the DNA is TGCAGTGCTAGAGATTACGAGCAGTACTTC. This translates into CSARDYEQYF.

The chain carries TRBV5-1 and TRBJ2-1; 9 bases match TRBD2. This CDR3 has 17 amino acids. The germline V gene encodes CDR1 SGHRS and CDR2 YFSETQ. The V segment lost 2 bases and the J segment 0 bases; nucleotides outside the gene matches: 6. DNA for the CDR3: TGCGCCAGCAGCTTCTCCCAGCGGGGGGACTCCTACAATGAGCAGTTCTTC. Amino acid sequence: CASSFSQRGDSYNEQFF.

The V gene is TRBV5-8, the J gene TRBJ1-1; maybe TRBD1 (6 bases). The CDR3 length is 15 residues. V dropped 0 bases and J dropped 9 bases, with 18 bases sitting between them. Germline V gives CDR1 SGHTS, CDR2 YDEGEE. CDR3 residues: CASSLVPGATLKAFF. The CDR3, as DNA: TGTGCCAGCAGCTTGGTTCCAGGGGCAACCCTAAAAGCTTTCTTT.

The rearrangement links TRBV5-4 to TRBJ1-5; 11 bases are shared with TRBD1. The CDR3 runs to 15 residues. Germline loops: CDR1 SGHNT, CDR2 YYREEE (reference sequence). The trim removed 3 bases at V and 5 bases at J, leaving 4 bases unmatched. The CDR3 DNA reads TGTGCCAGCAGCTACGGACAGGGGGCGCATCAGCCCCAGCATTTT. Protein product: CASSYGQGAHQPQHF.

This rearrangement joins TRBV5-1 to TRBJ2-7; TRBD1 agrees at 7 bases. Trimming took 5 bases from V and 1 from J; bases not matched to a gene: 15. The CDR3 sequence is 17 residues long. Germline assignment: CDR1 SGHRS and CDR2 YFSETQ. CDR3 amino acids: CASRTQTPGQRSYEQYF. The DNA of the CDR3 is TGCGCCAGCAGGACCCAAACCCCGGGACAGAGATCCTACGAGCAGTACTTC.

Comments on this clone: The CDR3 does not close with the conserved phenylalanine or tryptophan, likely indicating a read error. The DNA is left out, because the CDR3 cannot be placed on it with certainty; the CDR3 is given as TCRdb lists it. The chain has TRBV6-1 and TRBJ2-7; the table's D call TRBD2 went unverified against the DNA. The length of the CDR3 is 11 amino acids, counting both ends. Germline lookup yields CDR1 MNHNS and CDR2 SASEGT. CDR3 region: CASSEGTSAGL.

V usage is TRBV7-2 and J usage is TRBJ2-3; possible D gene TRBD2, 7 bases. Deletions cut 5 bases from V and 3 bases from J, with 18 bases between. The CDR3 spans 16 residues. Germline V gene data show CDR1 as SGHTA and CDR2 as FQGNSA. CDR3 DNA sequence: TGTGCCAGCAGCCCTAGGAGGCGGGGGCAGACAGATACGCAGTATTTT. It is translated as CASSPRRRGQTDTQYF.

Only one count was recorded for this clone. The gene calls are TRBV14 and TRBJ1-1, with TRBD1 as a possible D gene (5 bases). Germline assignment: CDR1 SGHDN and CDR2 FVKESK. V shed 4 bases and J shed 6 bases, with 15 bases lying between them. The CDR3 is 14 amino acids. CDR3: CASSPRWGSAEAFF. The CDR3 DNA is TGTGCCAGCAGCCCTCGATGGGGGAGTGCTGAAGCTTTCTTT.

The rearrangement uses TRBV11-2 and TRBJ2-2; D gene ambiguous. Germline assignment: CDR1 SGHAT and CDR2 FQNNGV. CDR3 length: 16 residues. The germline V and J ends were trimmed by 2 bases and 0 bases, with 10 bases remaining between them. CDR3 sequence (DNA): TGTGCCAGCAGCTTATATAGGGTGTCGAACACCGGGGAGCTGTTTTTT. Encoded protein: CASSLYRVSNTGELFF.

This clone has just a few counts. Other nucleotide sequences in the sample specify the same CDR3. In DNA form, the CDR3 reads TGTGCCAGCAGCTTAGACACAGATACGCAGTATTTT. The encoded protein is CASSLDTDTQYF. The rearrangement uses TRBV7-2 and TRBJ2-3, with D unresolved. V was cut by 1 base and J by 2 bases, with 1 base left in between. The CDR3 extends over 12 amino acids. CDR1 is SGHTA and CDR2 is FQGNSA in the germline V gene.

A single count supports this clone. The V gene is TRBV18, the J gene TRBJ2-7; no firm D call. Germline V gene lookup returns CDR1 KGHSH and CDR2 LQKENI. The CDR3 runs to 13 residues. Trimming left V 3 bases short and J 1 base short, with 7 bases between. In DNA form, the CDR3 reads TGTGCCAGCTCACCTGGCGGATCCTACGAGCAGTACTTC. Protein sequence: CASSPGGSYEQYF. The whole variable domain, filled in from reference TRBV18 and TRBJ2-7, reads NAGVMQNPRHLVRRRGQEARLRCSPMKGHSHVYWYRQLPEEGLKFMVYLQKENIIDESGMPKERFSAEFPKEGPSILRIQQVVRGDSAAYFCASSPGGSYEQYFGPGTRLTVT.